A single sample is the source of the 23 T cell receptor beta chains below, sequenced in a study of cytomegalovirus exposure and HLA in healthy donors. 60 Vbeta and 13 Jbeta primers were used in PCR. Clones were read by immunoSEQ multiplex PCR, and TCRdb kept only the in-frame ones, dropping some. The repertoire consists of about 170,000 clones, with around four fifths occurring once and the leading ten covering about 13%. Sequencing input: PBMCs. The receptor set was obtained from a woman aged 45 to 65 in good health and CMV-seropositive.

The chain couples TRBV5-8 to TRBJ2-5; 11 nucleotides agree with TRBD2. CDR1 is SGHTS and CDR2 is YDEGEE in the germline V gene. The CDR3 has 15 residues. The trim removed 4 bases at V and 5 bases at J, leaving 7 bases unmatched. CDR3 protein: CASSLSGGAWETQYF. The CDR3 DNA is TGTGCCAGCAGCCTTAGCGGGGGGGCCTGGGAGACCCAGTACTTC.

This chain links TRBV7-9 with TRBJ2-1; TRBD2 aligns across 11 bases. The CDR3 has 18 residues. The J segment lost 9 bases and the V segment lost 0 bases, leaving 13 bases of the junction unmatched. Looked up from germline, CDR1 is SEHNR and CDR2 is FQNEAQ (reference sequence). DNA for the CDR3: TGTGCCAGCAGCTTAGCTGGTAGTAGCGGGGGGGCCCAGAGTGAGCAGTTCTTC. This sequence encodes CASSLAGSSGGAQSEQFF.

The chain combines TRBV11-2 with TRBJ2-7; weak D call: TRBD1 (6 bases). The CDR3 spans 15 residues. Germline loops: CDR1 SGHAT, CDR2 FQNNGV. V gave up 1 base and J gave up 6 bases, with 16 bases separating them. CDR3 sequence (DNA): TGTGCCAGCAGCTTAGGGCCGAAGGGGGTAGGCGAGCAGTACTTC. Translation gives CASSLGPKGVGEQYF.

The CDR3 bases are TGTGCCAGCAGTGATATAGGACAGGGGAGCACTGAAGCTTTCTTT. It specifies CASSDIGQGSTEAFF. The V gene is TRBV6-1, the J gene TRBJ1-1; TRBD1 matches 9 bases. The CDR3 sequence is 15 residues long. Germline V gene data show CDR1 as MNHNS and CDR2 as SASEGT. V was pared by 3 bases and J by 4 bases, with 6 bases of the junction left unmatched.

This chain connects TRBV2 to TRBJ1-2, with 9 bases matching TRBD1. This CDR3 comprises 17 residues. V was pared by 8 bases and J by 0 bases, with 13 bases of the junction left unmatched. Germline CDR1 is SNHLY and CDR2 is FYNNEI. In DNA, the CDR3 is TGTGCCAGCCGGTCGGACAGGGGAATTGTCTCTAACTATGGCTACACCTTC. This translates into CASRSDRGIVSNYGYTF.

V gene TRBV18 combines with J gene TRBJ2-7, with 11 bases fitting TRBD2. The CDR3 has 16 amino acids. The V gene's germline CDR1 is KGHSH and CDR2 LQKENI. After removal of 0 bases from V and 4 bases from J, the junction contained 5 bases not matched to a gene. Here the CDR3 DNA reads TGTGCCAGCTCACCACCGCGTAGCGGGGGGGTATACGAGCAGTACTTC. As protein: CASSPPRSGGVYEQYF.

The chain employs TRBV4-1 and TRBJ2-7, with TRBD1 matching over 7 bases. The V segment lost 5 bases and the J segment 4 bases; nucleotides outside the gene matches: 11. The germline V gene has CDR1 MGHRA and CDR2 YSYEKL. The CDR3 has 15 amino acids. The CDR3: CASSVTGTVEYEQYF. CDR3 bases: TGCGCCAGCAGCGTTACCGGGACAGTGGAATACGAGCAGTACTTC.

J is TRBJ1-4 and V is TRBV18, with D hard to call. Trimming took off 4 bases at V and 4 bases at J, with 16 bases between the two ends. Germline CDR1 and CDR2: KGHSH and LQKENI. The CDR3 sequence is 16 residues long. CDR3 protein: CASSQNEGRYNEKLFF. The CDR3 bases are TGTGCCAGCTCACAAAACGAGGGTCGATATAATGAAAAACTGTTTTTT.

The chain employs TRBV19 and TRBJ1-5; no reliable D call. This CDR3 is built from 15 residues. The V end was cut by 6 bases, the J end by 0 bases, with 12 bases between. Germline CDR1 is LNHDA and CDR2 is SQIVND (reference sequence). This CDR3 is CASRTQINSNQPQHF. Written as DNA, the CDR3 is TGTGCCAGTAGAACACAGATTAATAGCAATCAGCCCCAGCATTTT.

CDR3 in DNA: TGTGCCAGCAGCCAGGCACCCCTCGACAGATCGAACACTGAAGCTTTCTTT. Translated, it gives CASSQAPLDRSNTEAFF. The V and J genes are TRBV4-2 and TRBJ1-1, with TRBD1 as a possible D gene (5 bases). Deletions cut 3 bases from V and 1 base from J, with 18 bases between. The CDR3 is 17 residues long. CDR1 LGHNA and CDR2 YNFKEQ come from the germline V gene.

The chain's CDR3 is CASSPGRWGEYYGYTF. In nucleotides, the CDR3 is TGTGCCAGCAGTCCCGGGCGTTGGGGGGAATACTATGGCTACACCTTC. This chain connects TRBV5-8 to TRBJ1-2; D possibly corresponds to TRBD1 (5 bases). CDR1 is SGHTS, CDR2 YDEGEE, per germline. The CDR3 is 16 residues long. V lost 5 bases and J lost 3, with 20 bases in between.

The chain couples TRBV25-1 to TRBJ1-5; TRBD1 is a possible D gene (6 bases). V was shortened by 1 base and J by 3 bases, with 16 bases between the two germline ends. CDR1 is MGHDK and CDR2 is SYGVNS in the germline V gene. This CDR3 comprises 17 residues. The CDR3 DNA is TGTGCCAGCAGTGAATCCTCCCAACAGGGACCCAATCAGCCCCAGCATTTT. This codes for CASSESSQQGPNQPQHF.

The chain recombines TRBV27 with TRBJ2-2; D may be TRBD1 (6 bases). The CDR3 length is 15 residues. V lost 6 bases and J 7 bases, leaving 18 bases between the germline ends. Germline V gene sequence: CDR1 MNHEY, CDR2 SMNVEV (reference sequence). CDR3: CASRYIGQGNGELFF. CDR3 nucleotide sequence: TGTGCCAGCAGATATATAGGGCAGGGGAACGGGGAGCTGTTTTTT.

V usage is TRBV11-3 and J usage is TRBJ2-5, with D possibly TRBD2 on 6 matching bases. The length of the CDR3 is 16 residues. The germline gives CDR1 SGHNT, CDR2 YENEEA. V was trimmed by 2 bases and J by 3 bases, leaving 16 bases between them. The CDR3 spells CASSLRWGGGKETQYF. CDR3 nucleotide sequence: TGTGCCAGCAGCTTAAGGTGGGGCGGAGGGAAAGAGACCCAGTACTTC.

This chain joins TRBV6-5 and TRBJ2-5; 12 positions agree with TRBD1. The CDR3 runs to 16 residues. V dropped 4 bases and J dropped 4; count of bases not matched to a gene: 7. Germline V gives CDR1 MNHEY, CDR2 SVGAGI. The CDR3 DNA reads TGTGCCAGCAGTTCCGGGACAGGGGGCGCGGGAGAGACCCAGTACTTC. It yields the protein CASSSGTGGAGETQYF.

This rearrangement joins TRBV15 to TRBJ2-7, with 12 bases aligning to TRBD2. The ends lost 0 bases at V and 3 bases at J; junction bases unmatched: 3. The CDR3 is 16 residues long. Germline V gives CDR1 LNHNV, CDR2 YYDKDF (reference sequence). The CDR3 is CATSRDRLAGVYEQYF. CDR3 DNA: TGTGCCACCAGCAGAGATCGACTAGCGGGGGTCTACGAGCAGTACTTC.

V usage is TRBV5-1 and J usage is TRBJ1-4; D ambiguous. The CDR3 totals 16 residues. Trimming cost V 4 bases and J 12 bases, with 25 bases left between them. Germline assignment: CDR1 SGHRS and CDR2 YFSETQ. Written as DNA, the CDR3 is TGCGCCAGCAGCCCCGGTCGGGAGCCGAGTTATGTGGAACTGTTTTTT. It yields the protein CASSPGREPSYVELFF.

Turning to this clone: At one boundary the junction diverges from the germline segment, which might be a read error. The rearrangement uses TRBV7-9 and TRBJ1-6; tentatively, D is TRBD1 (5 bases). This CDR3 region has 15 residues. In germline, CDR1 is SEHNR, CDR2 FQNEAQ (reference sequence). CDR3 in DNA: TGTTCCAGCAGCTTAAAGGGGATCGAAAATTCACCCCTCCACTTT. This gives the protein CSSSLKGIENSPLHF.

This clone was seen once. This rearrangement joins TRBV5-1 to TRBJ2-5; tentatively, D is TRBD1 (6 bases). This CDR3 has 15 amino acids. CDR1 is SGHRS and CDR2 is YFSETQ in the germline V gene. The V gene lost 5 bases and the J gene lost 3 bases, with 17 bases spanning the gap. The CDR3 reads CASRSGTTREETQYF. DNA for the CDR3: TGCGCCAGCAGGTCGGGGACAACCCGGGAAGAGACCCAGTACTTC.

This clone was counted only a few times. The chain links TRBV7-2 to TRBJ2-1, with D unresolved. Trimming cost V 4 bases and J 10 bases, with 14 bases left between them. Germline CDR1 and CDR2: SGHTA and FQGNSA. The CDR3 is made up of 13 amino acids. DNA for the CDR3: TGTGCCAGCAGCTCCGCAGTTTTTGGCGAGCAGTTCTTC. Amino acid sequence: CASSSAVFGEQFF.

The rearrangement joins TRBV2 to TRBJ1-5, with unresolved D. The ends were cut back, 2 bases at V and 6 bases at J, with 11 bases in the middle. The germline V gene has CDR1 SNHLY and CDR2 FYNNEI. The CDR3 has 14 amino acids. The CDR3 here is CASSEQSRGQPQHF. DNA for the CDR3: TGTGCCAGCAGTGAACAATCCAGAGGTCAGCCCCAGCATTTT.

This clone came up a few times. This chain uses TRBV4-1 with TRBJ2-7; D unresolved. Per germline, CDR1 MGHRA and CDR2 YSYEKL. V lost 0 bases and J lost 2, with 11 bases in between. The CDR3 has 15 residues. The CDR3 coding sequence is TGCGCCAGCAGCCAAGATCGCAACAGTCCCTACGAGCAGTACTTC. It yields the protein CASSQDRNSPYEQYF.

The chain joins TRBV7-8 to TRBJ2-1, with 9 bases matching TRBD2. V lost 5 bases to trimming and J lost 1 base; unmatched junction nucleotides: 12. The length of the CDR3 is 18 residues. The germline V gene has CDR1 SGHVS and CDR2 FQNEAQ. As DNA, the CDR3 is TGTGCCAGCAGCCAGCACCCGAGCGGGGGGCGATCCTACAATGAGCAGTTCTTC. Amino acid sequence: CASSQHPSGGRSYNEQFF. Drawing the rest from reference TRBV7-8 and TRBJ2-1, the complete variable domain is GAGVSQSPRYKVAKRGQDVALRCDPISGHVSLFWYQQALGQGPEFLTYFQNEAQLDKSGLPSDRFFAERPEGSVSTLKIQRTQQEDSAVYLCASSQHPSGGRSYNEQFFGPGTRLTVL.